The rows below give T cell receptor beta chains drawn from one sample of a study of CD8+CD57+ T cells in acquired aplastic anemia. Via MiXCR, TCRdb re-called the reads, giving one row per CDR3 protein. Of roughly 180,000 distinct CDR3 sequences detected, 48% appear once; the ten largest clones hold approximately 12%. What was sequenced was sorted CD4+, CD8+, or CD8+CD57+ T cells (not recorded which) from PBMCs. The receptors stem from a human donor with aplastic anemia. Each CDR3 is given with its conserved first and last residue. D genes are given only for firm matches. Only some rows state a clone size, as once, few, many or a class for expanded clones.

length,J,D,size,V,CDR3,DNA
13,TRBJ1-1,-,-,TRBV20-1,CSARETVNTEAFF,TGCAGTGCTAGGGAGACAGTGAACACTGAAGCTTTCTTT
16,TRBJ2-1,TRBD2,-,TRBV6-1,CASSRRLAGERVEQFF,TGTGCCAGCAGCCGAAGACTAGCGGGAGAGCGAGTTGAGCAGTTCTTC
13,TRBJ1-6,-,-,TRBV7-3,CASRQIYNSPLHF,TGTGCCAGCAGACAAATTTATAATTCACCCCTCCACTTT
13,TRBJ2-1,TRBD1,-,TRBV19,CASRLTGGREQFF,TGTGCCAGTAGATTGACAGGGGGCAGAGAGCAGTTCTTC
14,TRBJ1-5,TRBD1,many,TRBV2,CASNDRVVAQPQHF,TGTGCCAGCAATGACAGGGTTGTAGCCCAGCCCCAGCATTTT
12,TRBJ2-3,-,-,TRBV19,CAYRRNTDTQYF,TGTGCCTATCGGCGGAACACAGATACGCAGTATTTT
15,TRBJ2-7,TRBD1,-,TRBV5-1,CASSLGTGPIHEQYF,TGCGCCAGCAGCTTGGGGACAGGGCCGATCCACGAGCAGTACTTC
13,TRBJ2-1,TRBD2,many,TRBV2,CASSSGTRGEQFF,TGTGCCAGCAGTTCCGGGACTAGAGGTGAGCAGTTCTTC
13,TRBJ2-5,-,-,TRBV7-3,CASSRMAEGTQYF,TGTGCCAGCAGCCGGATGGCGGAAGGGACCCAGTACTTC
17,TRBJ2-5,-,-,TRBV2,CASSEDGRGRDHWTQYF,TGTGCCAGCAGTGAAGACGGACGGGGGCGGGACCACTGGACCCAGTACTTC
15,TRBJ2-7,-,-,TRBV19,CASSLGSTGLYEQYF,TGTGCCAGTAGCCTCGGGTCCACAGGGCTCTACGAGCAGTACTTC
14,TRBJ2-5,TRBD2,-,TRBV2,CASSRGGAQETQYF,TGTGCCAGCAGCCGCGGGGGGGCGCAGGAGACCCAGTACTTC
13,TRBJ1-2,TRBD1,many,TRBV5-6,CASRLGQAEGYTF,TGTGCCAGCAGACTCGGACAGGCGGAAGGCTACACCTTC
13,TRBJ2-1,-,-,TRBV18,CASSRAGFNEQFF,TGTGCCAGCTCACGGGCGGGATTCAATGAGCAGTTCTTC
14,TRBJ1-5,TRBD1,many,TRBV19,CASSRDRGLQPQHF,TGTGCCAGTAGCCGGGACAGGGGGCTCCAGCCCCAGCATTTT